The 26 T cell receptor beta chains below were found in one sample sequenced in a study of T cell responses to AZD1222 COVID-19 vaccine. The method was immunoSEQ multiplex PCR; TCRdb's version includes in-frame clones alone and lacks a portion of them. The table shows tens of thousands of clones, with roughly 84% occurring only once. Here the sequenced sample was peripheral blood, taken on day 0 of MenACWY control vaccination. The receptors were sampled from an adult in good health.

The CDR3: CASSPDLLGTQYF. The CDR3 DNA reads as TGTGCCAGCAGCCCAGATCTACTGGGTACGCAGTATTTT. This chain links TRBV14 with TRBJ2-3; no reliable D call. The length of the CDR3 is 13 residues. Trimming took off 4 bases at V and 8 bases at J, with 13 bases between the two ends. The germline gives CDR1 SGHDN, CDR2 FVKESK.

The chain carries TRBV5-6 and TRBJ1-4; D may be TRBD1 (5 bases). The CDR3 has 15 residues. Germline assignment: CDR1 SGHDT and CDR2 YYEEEE. The ends were cut back, 8 bases at V and 0 bases at J, with 14 bases in the middle. The CDR3 bases are TGTGCCAGTTCCAACCTGGGGGCAACTAATGAAAAACTGTTTTTT. Protein: CASSNLGATNEKLFF.

The V call is TRBV12-3 or TRBV12-4, the J call TRBJ2-5; D is uncertain. The CDR3 contains 13 residues. Deletions cut 1 base from V and 2 bases from J, with 5 bases between. CDR3 DNA sequence: TGTGCCAGCAGTTTAGTGGCACAAGAGACCCAGTACTTC. As protein: CASSLVAQETQYF.

The chain is built from TRBV28 and TRBJ2-7; D tentatively fits TRBD1 or TRBD2 (5 bases each). The V gene's germline CDR1 is MDHEN and CDR2 SYDVKM. V was pared by 3 bases and J by 8 bases, with 23 bases between. The CDR3 contains 16 residues. The CDR3 is CASSFPEPGRRRQQYF. In DNA, the CDR3 is TGTGCCAGCAGTTTTCCCGAACCGGGACGCCGGAGGCAGCAGTACTTC.

The V and J genes are TRBV10-1 and TRBJ2-7, with TRBD1 identical over 8 bases. Germline lookup yields CDR1 WNHNN and CDR2 SYGVQD (reference sequence). CDR3 length equals 12 residues. The V gene end was trimmed by 8 bases and the J gene end by 3 bases; junction bases not matched to a gene: 3. As DNA, the CDR3 is TGCGCCAGCCCGGGACAGGTCTACGAGCAGTACTTC. Protein: CASPGQVYEQYF.

The V gene is TRBV28, the J gene TRBJ1-1; the D gene is possibly TRBD1 (6 bases). Germline V gives CDR1 MDHEN, CDR2 SYDVKM. Trimming left V 8 bases short and J 4 bases short, with 17 bases between. There are 14 residues in the CDR3. The CDR3 DNA follows: TGTGCCAGCTGGACCTCTGGGGGGCTCACTGAAGCTTTCTTT. Its translation: CASWTSGGLTEAFF.

The V gene is TRBV2, the J gene TRBJ1-5; D is possibly TRBD1 (5 bases). Looked up from germline, CDR1 is SNHLY and CDR2 is FYNNEI. The CDR3 sequence is 14 residues long. Trimming took 8 bases from V and 2 from J, leaving 13 bases between them. This chain's CDR3 is CASAGSWGNQPQHF. The CDR3 DNA reads as TGTGCCAGCGCAGGGTCCTGGGGCAATCAGCCCCAGCATTTT.

This clone was detected once. For the CDR3, the DNA is TGTGCCAGCAGTTTTTTGGGACAGGGGGTTAACACTGAAGCTTTCTTT. Translating gives CASSFLGQGVNTEAFF. This chain joins TRBV27 and TRBJ1-1, with 11 positions matching TRBD1. With 3 bases clipped from V and 2 bases from J, the junction kept 5 bases outside the gene matches. The length of the CDR3 is 16 residues. Per germline, CDR1 MNHEY and CDR2 SMNVEV (reference sequence).

This rearrangement joins TRBV19 to TRBJ2-7; TRBD1 agrees at 7 bases. Looked up from germline, CDR1 is LNHDA and CDR2 is SQIVND (reference sequence). The J segment lost 3 bases and the V segment lost 6 bases, leaving 8 bases of the junction unmatched. The CDR3 totals 14 residues. The CDR3 DNA sequence: TGTGCCAGTAGGGTTACAGGGGCGGGCTACGAGCAGTACTTC. It specifies CASRVTGAGYEQYF.

The rearrangement links TRBV6-4 to TRBJ2-5; 9 bases are a match to TRBD2. V gave up 5 bases and J gave up 4 bases; unmatched junction bases: 8. This CDR3 comprises 15 residues. Per germline, CDR1 MRHNA and CDR2 SNTAGT. The CDR3 DNA follows: TGTGCCAGCAGTAAACTAGCGGGTCAGGGAGAGACCCAGTACTTC. This sequence encodes CASSKLAGQGETQYF.

V is TRBV6-6 and J is TRBJ1-1; a weak D match, TRBD1 (5 bases). From germline, CDR1 is MNHNY and CDR2 SVGAGI (reference sequence). This CDR3 is 14 amino acids long. With 2 bases removed from V and 3 bases from J, the gap between germline ends came to 10 bases. CDR3: CASSYGGGDTEAFF. The CDR3 nucleotides read TGTGCCAGCAGTTACGGGGGTGGGGACACTGAAGCTTTCTTT.

The V and J genes are TRBV6-5 and TRBJ1-2; the D gene is possibly TRBD1 (6 bases). Trimming took 6 bases from V and 8 from J, leaving 16 bases between them. The CDR3 has 13 amino acids. Germline CDR1 MNHEY, CDR2 SVGAGI. The CDR3 is CASRVDQGRGYTF. The CDR3 DNA reads as TGTGCCAGCAGGGTTGATCAGGGGCGCGGCTACACCTTC.

The chain carries TRBV15 and TRBJ1-1, with 11 bases that match TRBD1. The CDR3 totals 16 residues. The germline CDR1 and CDR2 sequences are LNHNV and YYDKDF (reference sequence). Trimming at V came to 3 bases and at J to 2 bases, leaving 5 bases not matched to a gene. CDR3 region: CATSSRTGGPNTEAFF. CDR3 in DNA: TGTGCCACCAGCAGTAGGACAGGGGGCCCAAACACTGAAGCTTTCTTT.

This sequence joins TRBV28 and TRBJ1-3; D is undetermined. Germline V gene sequence: CDR1 MDHEN, CDR2 SYDVKM. The CDR3 runs to 15 residues. The ends were cut back, 2 bases at V and 0 bases at J, with 8 bases in the middle. For the CDR3, the DNA is TGTGCCAGCAGTTTAGGAGGGATCTCTGGAAACACCATATATTTT. The encoded protein is CASSLGGISGNTIYF. The whole variable domain, filled in from reference TRBV28 and TRBJ1-3, reads DVKVTQSSRYLVKRTGEKVFLECVQDMDHENMFWYRQDPGLGLRLIYFSYDVKMKEKGDIPEGYSVSREKKERFSLILESASTNQTSMYLCASSLGGISGNTIYFGEGSWLTVV.

The rearrangement joins TRBV30 to TRBJ1-6; 7 bases fit TRBD1. V was pared by 3 bases and J by 8 bases, with 13 bases of the junction left unmatched. CDR1 is GTSNPN, CDR2 SVGIG, per germline (reference sequence). The CDR3 loop spans 16 amino acids. CDR3 coding DNA: TGTGCCTGGAGAGGCCAGGAGACAGGGTTGGATTCACCCCTCCACTTT. The encoded protein is CAWRGQETGLDSPLHF. Together with reference TRBV30 and TRBJ1-6, the CDR3 gives the full variable domain: SQTIHQWPATLVQPVGSPLSLECTVEGTSNPNLYWYRQAAGRGLQLLFYSVGIGQISSEVPQNLSASRPQDRQFILSSKKLLLSDSGFYLCAWRGQETGLDSPLHFGNGTRLTVT.

This rearrangement joins TRBV27 to TRBJ2-1, with D unresolved. In germline, CDR1 is MNHEY, CDR2 SMNVEV (reference sequence). The V and J ends lost 7 bases and 1 base respectively, with 11 bases between them. The CDR3 has 14 residues. This chain's CDR3 is CASKGKQSYNEQFF. CDR3 nucleotide sequence: TGTGCCAGCAAAGGAAAACAGTCCTACAATGAGCAGTTCTTC.

The chain employs TRBV18 and TRBJ1-3, with D tentatively TRBD1 (5 bases). V was clipped by 1 base and J by 3 bases, with 7 bases between them. Looked up from germline, CDR1 is KGHSH and CDR2 is LQKENI. The CDR3 consists of 14 residues. For the CDR3, the DNA is TGTGCCAGCTCACCACAGGGGAATGGAAACACCATATATTTT. Protein sequence: CASSPQGNGNTIYF.

This chain connects TRBV12-3 or TRBV12-4 to TRBJ1-5, with 7 bases that match TRBD1. The CDR3 spans 12 residues. The junction had 0 bases not matched to a gene; V was cut back by 3 bases and J by 7 bases. The DNA of the CDR3 is TGTGCCAGCAGTTTGACAGGGCAGCCCCAGCATTTT. Protein sequence: CASSLTGQPQHF.

The chain recombines TRBV5-5 with TRBJ1-2; D may be TRBD1 (6 bases). The CDR3 runs 14 residues. Germline CDR1 is SGHKS and CDR2 is YYEKEE (reference sequence). The ends were cut back, 2 bases at V and 4 bases at J, with 12 bases in the middle. The CDR3 reads CASSLTGNLYGYTF. The CDR3 DNA follows: TGTGCCAGCAGCTTAACAGGGAACCTCTATGGCTACACCTTC. The whole variable domain, filled in from reference TRBV5-5 and TRBJ1-2, reads DAGVTQSPTHLIKTRGQQVTLRCSPISGHKSVSWYQQVLGQGPQFIFQYYEKEERGRGNFPDRFSARQFPNYSSELNVNALLLGDSALYLCASSLTGNLYGYTFGSGTRLTVV.

The gene calls are TRBV11-2 and TRBJ1-2; no definite D call. The germline V gene has CDR1 SGHAT and CDR2 FQNNGV. The CDR3 is made up of 13 amino acids. The V end was cut by 2 bases, the J end by 4 bases, with 8 bases between. CDR3 DNA: TGTGCCAGCAGCTTAAATGTCGGCTATGGCTACACCTTC. It translates to CASSLNVGYGYTF.

The genes are TRBV2 and TRBJ1-1, with D possibly TRBD1 on 6 matching bases. Germline V gene sequence: CDR1 SNHLY, CDR2 FYNNEI. The CDR3 loop spans 14 amino acids. The ends were cut back, 7 bases at V and 0 bases at J, with 12 bases in the middle. CDR3 sequence (DNA): TGTGCCAGCATTAGAACAGGGTTGAACACTGAAGCTTTCTTT. Translated, it gives CASIRTGLNTEAFF.

The chain couples TRBV19 to TRBJ2-1; 13 bases are shared with TRBD2. CDR1 LNHDA and CDR2 SQIVND come from the germline V gene (reference sequence). The CDR3 covers 15 residues. With V trimmed by 5 bases and J by 6 bases, 4 bases remained unmatched. The CDR3 DNA reads TGTGCCAGTAGTGTTCGGACTAGCGGGAGCAATGAGCAGTTCTTC. Protein product: CASSVRTSGSNEQFF. Complete variable domain (other parts from reference TRBV19 and TRBJ2-1): DGGITQSPKYLFRKEGQNVTLSCEQNLNHDAMYWYRQDPGQGLRLIYYSQIVNDFQKGDIAEGYSVSREKKESFPLTVTSAQKNPTAFYLCASSVRTSGSNEQFFGPGTRLTVL.

V gene TRBV30 combines with J gene TRBJ1-4, with D perhaps matching TRBD1 (5 bases). CDR1 is GTSNPN, CDR2 SVGIG, per germline (reference sequence). Trimming took off 0 bases at V and 15 bases at J, with 20 bases between the two ends. The CDR3 is made up of 14 amino acids. The CDR3 loop is CAWSVPGRGPQVFF. The CDR3 DNA is TGTGCCTGGAGTGTACCGGGGCGCGGACCGCAGGTGTTTTTT.

The chain combines TRBV2 with TRBJ2-5; D is perhaps TRBD2 (5 bases). Germline V gives CDR1 SNHLY, CDR2 FYNNEI. The CDR3 is made up of 17 amino acids. Trimming took 6 bases from V and 0 from J, leaving 20 bases between them. CDR3 in DNA: TGTGCCAGCAGGGACGTCGGGGTTGTGGGGTACCAAGAGACCCAGTACTTC. As protein: CASRDVGVVGYQETQYF.

This chain joins TRBV5-6 and TRBJ1-3; D is unclear. V was pared by 4 bases and J by 3 bases, with 14 bases between. The CDR3 spans 15 residues. Germline V gene sequence: CDR1 SGHDT, CDR2 YYEEEE. The CDR3 protein is CASSPNWEGGNTIYF. CDR3 bases: TGTGCCAGCAGCCCTAACTGGGAGGGTGGAAACACCATATATTTT.

This chain links TRBV29-1 with TRBJ2-5; the D is unclear. This CDR3 contains 13 residues. Trimming cost V 5 bases and J 5 bases, with 15 bases left between them. Germline CDR1 and CDR2: SQVTM and ANQGSEA. The CDR3 is CSVSHTPRETQYF. The CDR3 DNA reads as TGCAGCGTTTCGCACACGCCCAGGGAGACCCAGTACTTC.